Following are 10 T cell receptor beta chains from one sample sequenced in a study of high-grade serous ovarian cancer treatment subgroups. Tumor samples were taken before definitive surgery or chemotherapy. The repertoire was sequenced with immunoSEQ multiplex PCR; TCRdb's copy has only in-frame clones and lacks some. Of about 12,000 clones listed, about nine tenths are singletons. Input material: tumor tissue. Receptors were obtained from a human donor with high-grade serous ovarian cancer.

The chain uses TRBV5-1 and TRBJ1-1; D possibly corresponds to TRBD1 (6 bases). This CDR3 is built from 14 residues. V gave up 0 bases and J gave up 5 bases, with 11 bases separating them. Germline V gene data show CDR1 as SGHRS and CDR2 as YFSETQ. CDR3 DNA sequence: TGCGCCAGCAGCTTGGACAGGGTCGGAACTGAAGCTTTCTTT. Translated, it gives CASSLDRVGTEAFF.

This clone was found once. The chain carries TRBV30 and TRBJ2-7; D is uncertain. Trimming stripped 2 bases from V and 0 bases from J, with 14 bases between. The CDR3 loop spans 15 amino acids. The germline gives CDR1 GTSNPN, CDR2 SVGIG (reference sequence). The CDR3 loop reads CAWSHGGVSSYEQYF. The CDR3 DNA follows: TGTGCCTGGAGTCATGGTGGGGTGAGCTCCTACGAGCAGTACTTC.

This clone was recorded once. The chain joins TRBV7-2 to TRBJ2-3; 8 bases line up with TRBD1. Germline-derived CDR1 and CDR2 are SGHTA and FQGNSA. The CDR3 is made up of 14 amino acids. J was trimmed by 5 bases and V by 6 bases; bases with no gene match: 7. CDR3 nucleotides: TGTGCCAGCAGGAGGGACAGGTGGCAAGATACGCAGTATTTT. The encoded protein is CASRRDRWQDTQYF. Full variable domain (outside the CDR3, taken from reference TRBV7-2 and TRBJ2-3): GAGVSQSPSNKVTEKGKDVELRCDPISGHTALYWYRQSLGQGLEFLIYFQGNSAPDKSGLPSDRFSAERTGGSVSTLTIQRTQQEDSAVYLCASRRDRWQDTQYFGPGTRLTVL.

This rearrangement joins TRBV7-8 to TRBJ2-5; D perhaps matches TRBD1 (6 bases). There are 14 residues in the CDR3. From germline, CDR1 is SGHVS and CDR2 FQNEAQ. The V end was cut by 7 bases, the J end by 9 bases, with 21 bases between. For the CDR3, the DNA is TGTGCCAGCATCCCCGGGACACTGCAAAGTCCCCAGTACTTC. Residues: CASIPGTLQSPQYF.

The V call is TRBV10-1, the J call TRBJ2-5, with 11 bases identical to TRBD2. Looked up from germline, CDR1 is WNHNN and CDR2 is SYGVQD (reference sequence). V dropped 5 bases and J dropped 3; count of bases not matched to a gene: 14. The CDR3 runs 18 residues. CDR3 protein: CASSSALCALAGEETQYF. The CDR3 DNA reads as TGCGCCAGCAGTTCGGCCCTCTGTGCACTAGCGGGGGAAGAGACCCAGTACTTC.

CDR3 loop: CASYPSGLSDTGELFF. The CDR3 region has the DNA TGCGCCAGCTACCCTAGCGGGTTATCGGACACCGGGGAGCTGTTTTTT. The chain has TRBV5-1 and TRBJ2-2, with TRBD2 matching 8 bases. V dropped 7 bases and J dropped 3; count of bases not matched to a gene: 11. The V gene's germline CDR1 is SGHRS and CDR2 YFSETQ. This CDR3 contains 16 residues.

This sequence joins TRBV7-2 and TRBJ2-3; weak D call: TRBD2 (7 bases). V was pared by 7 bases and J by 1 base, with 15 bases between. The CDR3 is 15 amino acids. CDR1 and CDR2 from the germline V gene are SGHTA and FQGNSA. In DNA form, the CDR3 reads TGTGCCAGCACCCCCGCGGGGGCTGGCACAGATACGCAGTATTTT. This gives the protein CASTPAGAGTDTQYF.

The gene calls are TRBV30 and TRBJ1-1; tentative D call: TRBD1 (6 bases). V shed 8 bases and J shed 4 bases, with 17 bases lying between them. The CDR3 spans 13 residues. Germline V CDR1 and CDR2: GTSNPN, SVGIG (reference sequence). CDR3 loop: CAQMLGGSTEAFF. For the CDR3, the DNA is TGTGCCCAAATGTTAGGGGGTAGCACTGAAGCTTTCTTT.

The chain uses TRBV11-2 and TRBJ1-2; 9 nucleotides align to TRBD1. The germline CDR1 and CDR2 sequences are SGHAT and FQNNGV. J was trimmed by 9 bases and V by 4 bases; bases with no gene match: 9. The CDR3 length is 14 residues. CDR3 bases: TGTGCCAGCAGCTCAGGGACAGGGTTGTGGAGCTACACCTTC. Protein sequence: CASSSGTGLWSYTF. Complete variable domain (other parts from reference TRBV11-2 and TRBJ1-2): EAGVAQSPRYKIIEKRQSVAFWCNPISGHATLYWYQQILGQGPKLLIQFQNNGVVDDSQLPKDRFSAERLKGVDSTLKIQPAKLEDSAVYLCASSSGTGLWSYTFGSGTRLTVV.

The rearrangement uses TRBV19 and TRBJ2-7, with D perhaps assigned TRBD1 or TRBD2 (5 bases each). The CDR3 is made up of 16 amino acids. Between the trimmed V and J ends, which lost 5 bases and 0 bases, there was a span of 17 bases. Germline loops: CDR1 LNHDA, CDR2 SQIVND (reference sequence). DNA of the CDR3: TGTGCCAGTAGTGCTTGGGACGGTCTCGGCTCCTACGAGCAGTACTTC. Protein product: CASSAWDGLGSYEQYF.